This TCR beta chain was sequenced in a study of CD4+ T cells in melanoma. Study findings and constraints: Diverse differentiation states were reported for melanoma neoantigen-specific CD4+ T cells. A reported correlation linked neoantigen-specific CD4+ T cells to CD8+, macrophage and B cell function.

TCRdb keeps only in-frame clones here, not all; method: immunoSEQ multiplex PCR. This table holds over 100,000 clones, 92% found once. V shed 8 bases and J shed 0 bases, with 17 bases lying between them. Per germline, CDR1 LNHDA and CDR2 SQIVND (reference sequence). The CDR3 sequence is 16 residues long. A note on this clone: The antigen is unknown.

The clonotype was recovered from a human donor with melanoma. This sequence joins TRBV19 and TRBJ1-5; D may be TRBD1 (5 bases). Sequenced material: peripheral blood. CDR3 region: CASRLLTAYSNQPQHF. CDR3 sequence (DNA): TGTGCCAGTCGACTCCTGACAGCCTATAGCAATCAGCCCCAGCATTTT.